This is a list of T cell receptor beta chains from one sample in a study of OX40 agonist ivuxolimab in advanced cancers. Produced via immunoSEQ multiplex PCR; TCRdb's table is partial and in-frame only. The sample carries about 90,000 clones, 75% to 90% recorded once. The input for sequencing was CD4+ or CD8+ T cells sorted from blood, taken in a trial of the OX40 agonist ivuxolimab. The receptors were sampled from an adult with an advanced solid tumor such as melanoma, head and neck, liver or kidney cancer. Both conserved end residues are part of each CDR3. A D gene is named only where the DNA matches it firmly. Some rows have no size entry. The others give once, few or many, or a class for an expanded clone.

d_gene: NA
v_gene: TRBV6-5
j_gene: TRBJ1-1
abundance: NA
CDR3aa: CASSYSEGNYGTEAFF
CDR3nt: TGTGCCAGCAGTTACTCCGAGGGGAATTACGGCACTGAAGCTTTCTTT

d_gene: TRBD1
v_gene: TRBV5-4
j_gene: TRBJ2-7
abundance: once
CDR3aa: CASSFDRGTYEQYF
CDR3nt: TGTGCCAGCAGCTTCGACAGGGGGACCTACGAGCAGTACTTC

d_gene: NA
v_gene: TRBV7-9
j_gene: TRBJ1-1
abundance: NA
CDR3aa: CASSSYSSLNTEAFF
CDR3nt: TGTGCCAGCAGCTCTTACAGTAGCCTGAACACTGAAGCTTTCTTT

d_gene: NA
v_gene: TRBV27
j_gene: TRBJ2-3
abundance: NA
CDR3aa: CASSLFRLAYTDTQYF
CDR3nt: TGTGCCAGCAGTTTATTTCGTCTAGCGTACACAGATACGCAGTATTTT

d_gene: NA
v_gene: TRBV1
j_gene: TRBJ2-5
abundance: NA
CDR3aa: CTSSQVSSGSRETQYF
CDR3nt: TGCACCAGCAGCCAAGTCTCAAGCGGGAGTCGAGAGACCCAGTACTTC

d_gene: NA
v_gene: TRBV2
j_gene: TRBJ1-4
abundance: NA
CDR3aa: CASSEWSRAEKLFF
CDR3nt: TGTGCCAGCAGTGAATGGTCCAGAGCGGAAAAACTGTTTTTT

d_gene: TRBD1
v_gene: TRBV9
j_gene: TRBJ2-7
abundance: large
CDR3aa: CASSEGGTGGEQYF
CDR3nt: TGTGCCAGCAGCGAAGGAGGGACAGGGGGCGAGCAGTACTTC

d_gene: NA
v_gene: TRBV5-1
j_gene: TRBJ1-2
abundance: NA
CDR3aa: CASSLGTVGNYGYTF
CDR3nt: TGCGCCAGCAGCTTGGGGACAGTAGGGAACTATGGCTACACCTTC

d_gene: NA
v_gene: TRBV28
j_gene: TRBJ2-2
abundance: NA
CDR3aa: CASSFRERTGELFF
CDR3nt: TGTGCCAGCAGTTTCAGGGAACGGACCGGGGAGCTGTTTTTT

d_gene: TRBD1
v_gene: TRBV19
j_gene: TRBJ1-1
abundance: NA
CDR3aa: CASRGQLLTEAFF
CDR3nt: TGTGCCAGTAGGGGACAGTTACTCACTGAAGCTTTCTTT

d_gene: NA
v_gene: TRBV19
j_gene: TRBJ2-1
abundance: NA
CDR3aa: CASSMAVSEQFF
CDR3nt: TGTGCCAGTAGTATGGCGGTTAGTGAGCAGTTCTTC

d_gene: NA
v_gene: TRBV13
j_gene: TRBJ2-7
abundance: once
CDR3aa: CASSLGGSGSYEQYF
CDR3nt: TGTGCCAGCAGCTTAGGCGGGAGTGGCTCCTACGAGCAGTACTTC

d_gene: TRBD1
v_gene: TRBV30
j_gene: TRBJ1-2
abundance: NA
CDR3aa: CAWGTGGNNYGYTF
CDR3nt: TGTGCCTGGGGGACAGGGGGGAATAACTATGGCTACACCTTC

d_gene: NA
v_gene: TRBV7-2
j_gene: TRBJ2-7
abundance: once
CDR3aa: CASSPMTGTAYEQYF
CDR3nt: TGTGCCAGCAGCCCAATGACCGGGACGGCCTACGAGCAGTACTTC

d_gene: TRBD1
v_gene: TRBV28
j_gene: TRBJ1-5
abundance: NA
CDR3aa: CASRPQGMGQREPQHF
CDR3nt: TGTGCCAGCAGGCCACAGGGGATGGGGCAAAGGGAGCCCCAGCATTTT

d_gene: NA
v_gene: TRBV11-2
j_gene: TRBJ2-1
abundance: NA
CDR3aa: CASSPRLVDEQFF
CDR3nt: TGTGCCAGCAGCCCGCGTTTGGTCGATGAGCAGTTCTTC

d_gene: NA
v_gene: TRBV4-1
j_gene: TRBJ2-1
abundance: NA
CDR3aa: CASSQAPGPNEQFF
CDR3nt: TGCGCCAGCAGCCAAGCGCCGGGACCCAATGAGCAGTTCTTC

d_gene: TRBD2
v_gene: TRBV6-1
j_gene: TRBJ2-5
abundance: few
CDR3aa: CASSQAGAGRETQYF
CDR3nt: TGTGCCAGCAGTCAAGCGGGAGCGGGCAGAGAGACCCAGTACTTC

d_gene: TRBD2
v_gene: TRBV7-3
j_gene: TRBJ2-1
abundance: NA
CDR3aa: CASSTLAGAYNEQFF
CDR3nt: TGTGCCAGCAGCACTCTAGCGGGAGCTTACAATGAGCAGTTCTTC

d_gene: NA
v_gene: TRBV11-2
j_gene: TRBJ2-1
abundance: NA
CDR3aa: CASSLRRGGGYNEQFF
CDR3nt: TGTGCCAGCAGCCTCCGGCGGGGCGGTGGGTACAATGAGCAGTTCTTC

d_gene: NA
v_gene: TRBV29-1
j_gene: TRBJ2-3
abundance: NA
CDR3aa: CSVEEFGSTDTQYF
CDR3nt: TGCAGCGTTGAAGAATTCGGGAGCACAGATACGCAGTATTTT

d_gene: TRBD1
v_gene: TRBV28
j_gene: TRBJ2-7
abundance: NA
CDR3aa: CASSQRTGALYEQYF
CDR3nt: TGTGCCAGCAGTCAACGGACAGGGGCCCTCTACGAGCAGTACTTC

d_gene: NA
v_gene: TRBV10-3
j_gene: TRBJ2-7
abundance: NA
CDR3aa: CAISEGQLYEQYF
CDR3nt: TGTGCCATCAGTGAGGGACAGCTGTACGAGCAGTACTTC

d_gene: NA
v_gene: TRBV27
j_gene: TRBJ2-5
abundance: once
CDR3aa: CASSPPTSQETQYF
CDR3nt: TGTGCCAGCAGTCCTCCGACAAGCCAAGAGACCCAGTACTTC

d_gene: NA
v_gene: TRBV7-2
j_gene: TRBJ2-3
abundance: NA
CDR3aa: CASSLERSAGTDTQYF
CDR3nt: TGTGCCAGCAGCTTAGAAAGGAGTGCCGGCACAGATACGCAGTATTTT

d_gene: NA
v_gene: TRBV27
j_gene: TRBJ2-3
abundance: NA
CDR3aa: CASSRGDTQYF
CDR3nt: TGTGCCAGCAGTCGAGGAGATACGCAGTATTTT

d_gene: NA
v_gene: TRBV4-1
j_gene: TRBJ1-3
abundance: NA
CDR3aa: CASSQHSQGSGNTIYF
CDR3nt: TGCGCCAGCAGCCAGCATTCCCAGGGTTCTGGAAACACCATATATTTT

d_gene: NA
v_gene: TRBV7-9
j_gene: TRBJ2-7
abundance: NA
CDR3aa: CASSLAGGLYEQYF
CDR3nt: TGTGCCAGCAGCTTAGCGGGAGGCCTCTACGAGCAGTACTTC

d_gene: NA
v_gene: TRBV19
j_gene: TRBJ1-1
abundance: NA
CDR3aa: CASTPGWGNTEAFF
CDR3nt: TGTGCCAGTACCCCAGGGTGGGGGAACACTGAAGCTTTCTTT

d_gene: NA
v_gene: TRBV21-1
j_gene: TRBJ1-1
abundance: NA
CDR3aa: CASSFRQGVTEAFF
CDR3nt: TGTGCCAGCAGCTTCCGACAGGGTGTCACTGAAGCTTTCTTT

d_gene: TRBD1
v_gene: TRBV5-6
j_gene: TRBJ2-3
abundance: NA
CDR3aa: CASSLEGSGRGTEDTQYF
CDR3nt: TGTGCCAGCAGCTTGGAAGGGTCGGGCAGGGGGACAGAAGATACGCAGTATTTT

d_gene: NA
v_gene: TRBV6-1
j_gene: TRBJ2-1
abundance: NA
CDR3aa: CASSEAVEIAGFF
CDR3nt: TGTGCCAGCAGTGAAGCGGTGGAAATAGCAGGCTTCTTC

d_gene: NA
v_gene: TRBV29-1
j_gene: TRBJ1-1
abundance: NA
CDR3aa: CSVEQNSWNTEAFF
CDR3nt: TGCAGCGTTGAACAGAATAGCTGGAACACTGAAGCTTTCTTT

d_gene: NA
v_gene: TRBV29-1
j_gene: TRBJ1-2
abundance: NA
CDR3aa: CSVLLSNYGYTF
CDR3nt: TGCAGCGTCCTCTTATCTAACTATGGCTACACCTTC

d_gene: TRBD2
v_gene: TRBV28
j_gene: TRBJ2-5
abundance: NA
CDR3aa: CASSSPRLAGEWETQYF
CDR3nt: TGTGCCAGCAGTTCCCCCCGACTAGCGGGAGAATGGGAGACCCAGTACTTC

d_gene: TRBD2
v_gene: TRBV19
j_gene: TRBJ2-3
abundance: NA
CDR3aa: CASSWTSGSTDTQYF
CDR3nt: TGTGCCAGTAGCTGGACTAGCGGGAGCACAGATACGCAGTATTTT

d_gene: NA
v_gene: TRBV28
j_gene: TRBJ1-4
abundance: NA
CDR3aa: CASSPRIEFEKLFF
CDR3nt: TGTGCCAGCAGTCCGAGGATCGAGTTTGAAAAACTGTTTTTT

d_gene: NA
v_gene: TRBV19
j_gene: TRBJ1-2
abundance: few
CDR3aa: CASTGGYAEYTF
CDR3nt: TGTGCCAGTACGGGCGGTTACGCTGAGTACACCTTC

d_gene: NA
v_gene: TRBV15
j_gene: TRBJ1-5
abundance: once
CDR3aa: CATSMERGSNQPQHF
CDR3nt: TGTGCCACCAGCATGGAAAGGGGAAGCAATCAGCCCCAGCATTTT

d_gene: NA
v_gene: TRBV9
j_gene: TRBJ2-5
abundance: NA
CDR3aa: CASSVGQGEETQYF
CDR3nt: TGTGCCAGCAGCGTCGGGCAGGGTGAAGAGACCCAGTACTTC

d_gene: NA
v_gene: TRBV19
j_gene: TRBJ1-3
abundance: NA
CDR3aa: CASGRGDGVSGNTIYF
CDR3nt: TGTGCCAGTGGGAGGGGGGACGGCGTCTCTGGAAACACCATATATTTT

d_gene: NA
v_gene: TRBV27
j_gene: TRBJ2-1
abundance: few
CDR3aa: CASSMTEGLQFF
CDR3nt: TGTGCCAGCAGTATGACAGAAGGACTACAGTTCTTC

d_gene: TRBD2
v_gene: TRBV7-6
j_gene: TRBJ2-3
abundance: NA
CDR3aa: CASSSLAGGPPDTQYF
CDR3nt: TGTGCCAGCAGCTCGCTAGCGGGAGGGCCTCCAGATACGCAGTATTTT

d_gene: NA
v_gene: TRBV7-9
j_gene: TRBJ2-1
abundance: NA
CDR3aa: CASSSAETSGDEQFF
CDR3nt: TGTGCCAGCAGCTCAGCGGAGACCTCTGGGGATGAGCAGTTCTTC

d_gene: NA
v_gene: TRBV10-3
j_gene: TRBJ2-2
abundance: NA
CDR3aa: CAISESQGRLGTGELFF
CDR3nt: TGTGCCATCAGTGAGTCACAGGGAAGGCTAGGGACCGGGGAGCTGTTTTTT

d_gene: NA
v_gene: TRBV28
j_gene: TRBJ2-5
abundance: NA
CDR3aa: CASSLRQAAPETQYF
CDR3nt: TGTGCCAGCAGTTTGAGGCAGGCGGCCCCAGAGACCCAGTACTTC

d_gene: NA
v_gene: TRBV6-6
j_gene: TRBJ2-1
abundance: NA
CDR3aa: CASSYNSDPRYEQFF
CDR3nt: TGTGCCAGCAGTTACAATTCTGACCCCAGGTATGAGCAGTTCTTC

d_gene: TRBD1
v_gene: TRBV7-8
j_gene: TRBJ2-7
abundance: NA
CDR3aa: CASSPLVGQGYGEQYF
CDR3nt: TGTGCCAGCAGCCCTCTGGTTGGACAGGGTTACGGCGAGCAGTACTTC

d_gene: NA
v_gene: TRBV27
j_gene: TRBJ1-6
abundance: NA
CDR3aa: CASAGLPTYNSPLHF
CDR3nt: TGTGCCAGTGCAGGGCTCCCAACATATAATTCACCCCTCCACTTT

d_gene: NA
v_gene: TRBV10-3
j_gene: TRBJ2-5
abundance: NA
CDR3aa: CAIGRDQETQYF
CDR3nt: TGTGCCATCGGGCGGGACCAAGAGACCCAGTACTTC

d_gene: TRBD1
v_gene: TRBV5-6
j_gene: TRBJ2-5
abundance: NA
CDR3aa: CASSFFSNRGLSETQYF
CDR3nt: TGTGCCAGCAGCTTTTTTTCCAACAGGGGATTATCAGAGACCCAGTACTTC

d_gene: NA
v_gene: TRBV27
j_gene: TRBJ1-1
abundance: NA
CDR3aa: CASNLFHPGPNTEAFF
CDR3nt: TGTGCCAGCAACCTCTTCCATCCGGGACCCAACACTGAAGCTTTCTTT

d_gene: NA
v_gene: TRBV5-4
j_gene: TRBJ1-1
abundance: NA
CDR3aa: CASSAPVGAEAFF
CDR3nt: TGTGCCAGCAGCGCCCCGGTGGGGGCTGAAGCTTTCTTT